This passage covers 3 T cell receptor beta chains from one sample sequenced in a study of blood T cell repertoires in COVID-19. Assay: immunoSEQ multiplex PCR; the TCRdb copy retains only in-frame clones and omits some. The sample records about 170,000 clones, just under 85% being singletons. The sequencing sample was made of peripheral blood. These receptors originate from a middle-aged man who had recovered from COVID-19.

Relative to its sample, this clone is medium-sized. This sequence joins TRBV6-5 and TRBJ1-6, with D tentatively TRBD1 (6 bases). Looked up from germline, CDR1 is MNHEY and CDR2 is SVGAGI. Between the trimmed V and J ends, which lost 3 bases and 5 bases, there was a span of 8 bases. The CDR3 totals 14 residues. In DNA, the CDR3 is TGTGCCAGCAGTTATCGACAGGATAATTCACCCCTCCACTTT. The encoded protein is CASSYRQDNSPLHF.

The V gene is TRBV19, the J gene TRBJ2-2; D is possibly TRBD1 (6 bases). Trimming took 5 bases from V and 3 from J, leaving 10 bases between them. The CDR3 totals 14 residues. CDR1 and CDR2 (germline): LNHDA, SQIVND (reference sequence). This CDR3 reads CASSFRTDTGELFF. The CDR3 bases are TGTGCCAGTAGTTTCCGGACAGACACCGGGGAGCTGTTTTTT. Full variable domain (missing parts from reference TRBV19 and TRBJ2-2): DGGITQSPKYLFRKEGQNVTLSCEQNLNHDAMYWYRQDPGQGLRLIYYSQIVNDFQKGDIAEGYSVSREKKESFPLTVTSAQKNPTAFYLCASSFRTDTGELFFGEGSRLTVL.

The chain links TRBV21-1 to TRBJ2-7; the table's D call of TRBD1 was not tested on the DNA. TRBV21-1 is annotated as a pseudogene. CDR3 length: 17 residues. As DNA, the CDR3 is TGTGCCAGCAGCAAAGAGGGGGACAGGGCTAACTCCTACGAGCAGTACTTC. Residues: CASSKEGDRANSYEQYF.